The 5 T cell receptor beta chains in this list originate from one sample, sequenced in a study of blood T cell repertoires in COVID-19. The table came from immunoSEQ multiplex PCR; TCRdb's copy has only in-frame clones and leaves some out. The data contain around 100,000 clones, roughly 87% of them seen just once; the ten biggest clones take up roughly 7.4%. Sequencing used peripheral blood. The receptors originated from a young man in a cohort sampled during active COVID-19.

The chain uses TRBV5-4 and TRBJ1-1, with D possibly being TRBD1 (5 bases). The CDR3 contains 15 residues. V was shortened by 0 bases and J by 8 bases, with 17 bases between the two germline ends. Germline values: CDR1 SGHNT, CDR2 YYREEE (reference sequence). For the CDR3, the DNA is TGTGCCAGCAGCTTGGGAGACAGCCGCATCAGGGAAGCTTTCTTT. Translating gives CASSLGDSRIREAFF.

This chain uses TRBV28 with TRBJ1-1; D remains ambiguous. Germline lookup yields CDR1 MDHEN and CDR2 SYDVKM. The CDR3 contains 12 residues. V was trimmed by 11 bases and J by 3 bases, leaving 13 bases between them. The CDR3 DNA reads TGTGCCGGCCGGCAGGCCGACACTGAAGCTTTCTTT. As protein: CAGRQADTEAFF.

The chain carries TRBV6-5 and TRBJ1-2; 8 bases line up with TRBD1. Germline CDR1 reads MNHEY; CDR2 reads SVGAGI. Trimming took 7 bases from V and 6 from J; bases not matched to a gene: 10. There are 14 residues in the CDR3. CDR3 sequence (DNA): TGTGCCAGCAACCGACAGGGGATTTCGGATGGCTACACCTTC. Protein sequence: CASNRQGISDGYTF.

The chain combines TRBV6-5 with TRBJ1-1; 7 bases align to TRBD1. The CDR3 is made up of 15 amino acids. Germline lookup yields CDR1 MNHEY and CDR2 SVGAGI. V shed 0 bases and J 5 bases; nucleotides not matched to a gene: 6. The CDR3 DNA sequence: TGTGCCAGCAGTTACTCGGGAACAGGGGAGACTGAAGCTTTCTTT. This translates into CASSYSGTGETEAFF.

This rearrangement joins TRBV10-3 to TRBJ2-7; 16 nucleotides agree with TRBD2. The V gene's germline CDR1 is ENHRY and CDR2 SYGVKD. The V and J ends lost 6 bases and 7 bases, in that order; junction bases with no gene match: 9. This CDR3 spans 16 amino acids. Written as DNA, the CDR3 is TGTGCCATCAGGGGACTAGCGGGGGGGCCGAATGAAGAGCAGTACTTC. It translates to CAIRGLAGGPNEEQYF.